The clone carrying this T cell receptor beta chain was counted between two and nine times. What it binds is not known. This entry is derived from a study of Ad26.COV2.S vaccination and SARS-CoV-2 variants. The data were produced by immunoSEQ multiplex PCR, yet TCRdb's version contains in-frame clones alone and is incomplete. The sample has around 450,000 clones, nearly 90% seen once. The treatment here: about 20 received Ad26.COV2.S at low or high dose, single or two shots; 5 received placebo; per-sample allocation not given. The investigators took samples on day 63 after the first vaccine or placebo injection. This CDR3 spans 17 amino acids. V gave up 5 bases and J gave up 0 bases, with 17 bases separating them. Germline loops: CDR1 LNHDA, CDR2 SQIVND (reference sequence). Points from the study as a whole: Spike-specific TCR breadth in vaccine recipients exceeded that seen in placebo recipients. Substantial breadth in spike-specific CD8+ and CD4+ T cell responses was reportedly seen after vaccination.

The chain recombines TRBV19 with TRBJ1-3; D is perhaps TRBD1 (5 bases). This clonotype was sampled from a person aged 18-60 years who received the Ad26.COV2.S COVID-19 vaccine or a placebo. This material consisted of peripheral blood, taken in a trial of Ad26.COV2.S vaccine versus placebo. This CDR3 is CASSSLGAPSSGNTIYF. Written as DNA, the CDR3 is TGTGCCAGTAGTTCCCTCGGGGCTCCTAGCTCTGGAAACACCATATATTTT.